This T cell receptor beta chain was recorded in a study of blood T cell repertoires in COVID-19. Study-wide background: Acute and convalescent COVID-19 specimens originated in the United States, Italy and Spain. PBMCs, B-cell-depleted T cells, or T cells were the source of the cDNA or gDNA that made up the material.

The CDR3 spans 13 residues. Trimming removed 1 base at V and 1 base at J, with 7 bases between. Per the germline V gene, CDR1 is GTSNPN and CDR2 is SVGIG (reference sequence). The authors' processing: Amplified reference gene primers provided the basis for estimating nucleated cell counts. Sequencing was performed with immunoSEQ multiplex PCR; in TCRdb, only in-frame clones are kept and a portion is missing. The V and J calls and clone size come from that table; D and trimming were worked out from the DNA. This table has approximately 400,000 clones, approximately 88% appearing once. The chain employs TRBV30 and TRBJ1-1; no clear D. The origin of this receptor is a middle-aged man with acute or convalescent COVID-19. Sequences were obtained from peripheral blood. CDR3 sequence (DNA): TGTGCCTGGAGTGACCCGGGGAACACTGAAGCTTTCTTT. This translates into CAWSDPGNTEAFF.